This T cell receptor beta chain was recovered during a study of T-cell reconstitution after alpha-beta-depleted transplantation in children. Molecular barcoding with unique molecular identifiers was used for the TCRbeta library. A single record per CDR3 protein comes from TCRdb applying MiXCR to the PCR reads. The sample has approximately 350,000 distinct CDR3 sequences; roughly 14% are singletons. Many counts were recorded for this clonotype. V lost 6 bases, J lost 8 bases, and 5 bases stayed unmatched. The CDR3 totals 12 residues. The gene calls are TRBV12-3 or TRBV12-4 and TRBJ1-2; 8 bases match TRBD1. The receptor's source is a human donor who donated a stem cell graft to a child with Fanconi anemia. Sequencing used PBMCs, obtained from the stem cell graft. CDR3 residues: CASRTTGEGYTF. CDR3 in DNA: TGTGCCAGCAGAACGACAGGGGAGGGCTACACCTTC.